This passage covers 21 T cell receptor beta chains from one sample sequenced in a study of human T cells and chemical hapten exposure. MiXCR, applied by TCRdb to the RACE reads, yields one record per CDR3 protein. The sample holds under 50,000 distinct CDR3 sequences, 12% seen once. Time point meaning: patch test 3, about 24 weeks after DPC sensitization. Sample treatment: therapeutic diphenylcyclopropenone sensitization with weekly scalp DPC. Whole blood, unfractionated, served as the material for total RNA extraction. The starting material was whole blood, obtained in connection with sensitization to the hapten diphenylcyclopropenone (DPC). These receptors came from a woman aged 40 to 55 with alopecia areata. Some clones in this sample may be carry-over from other donors' samples.

In this sample, this clonotype turned up a few times. The chain has TRBV4-1 and TRBJ2-1; D uncertain. Trimming stripped 0 bases from V and 7 bases from J, with 13 bases between. CDR1 and CDR2 (germline): MGHRA, YSYEKL. This CDR3 has 15 residues. CDR3 bases: TGCGCCAGCAGCCAAGATCAAGCGCGGCCGAATGAGCAGTTCTTC. Its protein is CASSQDQARPNEQFF.

The chain has TRBV6-2 or TRBV6-3 and TRBJ1-5; D gene uncertain. The V and J ends lost 11 bases and 0 bases respectively, with 8 bases between them. Germline V gives CDR1 MNHEY, CDR2 SVGEGT. CDR3 length equals 12 residues. Written as DNA, the CDR3 is TGTGCCTCAAGGGATAGCAATCAGCCCCAGCATTTT. Residues: CASRDSNQPQHF.

Ten or more counts support this clonotype. J is TRBJ2-5 and V is TRBV5-6, with D possibly TRBD2 on 6 matching bases. Germline CDR1 is SGHDT and CDR2 is YYEEEE. Trimming cost V 0 bases and J 6 bases, with 15 bases left between them. CDR3 length: 15 amino acids. CDR3 loop: CASSLGPDAGKTQYF. The CDR3 DNA follows: TGTGCCAGCAGCTTGGGGCCGGACGCGGGGAAGACCCAGTACTTC.

Only a few counts were recorded for this clonotype. The chain uses TRBV5-4 and TRBJ2-7; D may be TRBD1 (6 bases). Germline V CDR1 and CDR2: SGHNT, YYREEE (reference sequence). CDR3 length: 14 amino acids. The ends were cut back, 4 bases at V and 3 bases at J, with 14 bases in the middle. The CDR3 DNA is TGTGCCAGCAGCCCTTCGGGACAAAACTACGAGCAGTACTTC. Encoded protein: CASSPSGQNYEQYF.

The chain has TRBV9 and TRBJ2-4; no firm D call. CDR3 size: 15 residues. The germline V gene encodes CDR1 SGDLS and CDR2 YYNGEE. V gave up 0 bases and J gave up 7 bases, with 14 bases separating them. DNA for the CDR3: TGTGCCAGCAGCGTAGGGACGGGTGTAACTAACATTCAGTACTTC. It is translated as CASSVGTGVTNIQYF.

This chain links TRBV2 with TRBJ1-6, with no clear D. The CDR3 is 15 amino acids. The V gene's germline CDR1 is SNHLY and CDR2 FYNNEI. Trimming left V 1 base short and J 6 bases short, with 10 bases between. This CDR3 is CASSEEIGFNSPLHF. CDR3 DNA sequence: TGTGCCAGCAGTGAAGAGATCGGCTTTAATTCACCCCTCCACTTT.

This clonotype has at least ten counts. The chain recombines TRBV6-6 with TRBJ2-1; TRBD1 matches at 10 bases. The V gene end was trimmed by 2 bases and the J gene end by 7 bases; junction bases not matched to a gene: 2. Germline V gene data show CDR1 as MNHNY and CDR2 as SVGAGI (reference sequence). The CDR3 covers 14 residues. The CDR3 bases are TGTGCCAGCAGTTACGGGACAGGGGTAAATGAGCAGTTCTTC. Encoded protein: CASSYGTGVNEQFF.

This clonotype was counted many times. V gene TRBV6-1 combines with J gene TRBJ1-2, with TRBD1 as a possible D gene (6 bases). Trimming stripped 1 base from V and 2 bases from J, with 11 bases between. Germline V CDR1 and CDR2: MNHNS, SASEGT. CDR3 size: 15 residues. CDR3 nucleotide sequence: TGTGCCAGCAGTGAAGTTTCCCAGGGGAACTATGGCTACACCTTC. It codes for CASSEVSQGNYGYTF.

J is TRBJ2-3 and V is TRBV7-2, with D possibly being TRBD1 (6 bases). This CDR3 is 16 amino acids long. The germline V and J ends were trimmed by 1 base and 2 bases, with 13 bases remaining between them. The germline CDR1 and CDR2 sequences are SGHTA and FQGNSA. The CDR3 loop reads CASSLGMDRYTDTQYF. CDR3 in DNA: TGTGCCAGCAGCTTAGGTATGGACAGATACACAGATACGCAGTATTTT.

There are a few counts of this clonotype. This chain connects TRBV7-2 to TRBJ1-6; no firm D call. The CDR3 is made up of 15 amino acids. Germline lookup yields CDR1 SGHTA and CDR2 FQGNSA. V lost 5 bases to trimming and J lost 5 bases, with 13 bases between them. DNA for the CDR3: TGTGCCAGCAGCCCACCGGGCCGAAATAATTCACCCCTCCACTTT. Protein product: CASSPPGRNNSPLHF.

There are many counts of this clonotype. This chain links TRBV20-1 with TRBJ2-5; D remains unclear. CDR1 is DFQATT and CDR2 is SNEGSKA in the germline V gene (reference sequence). The CDR3 length is 14 residues. Deletions cut 0 bases from V and 4 bases from J, with 12 bases between. This CDR3 is CSARDRARLETQYF. The CDR3 DNA follows: TGCAGTGCTAGAGATCGCGCGAGGCTAGAGACCCAGTACTTC.

This clonotype has at least ten counts. V and J are TRBV5-1 and TRBJ2-2; D may be TRBD1 or TRBD2 (5 bases each). Trimming removed 0 bases at V and 0 bases at J, with 9 bases between. Germline V lookup: CDR1 SGHRS, CDR2 YFSETQ. This CDR3 region has 16 residues. DNA of the CDR3: TGCGCCAGCAGCTTGGGAGGGACCGCGAACACCGGGGAGCTGTTTTTT. Its translation is CASSLGGTANTGELFF.

This clonotype came up many times. The chain has TRBV29-1 and TRBJ2-6; unclear D gene. The CDR3 loop spans 13 amino acids. Per germline, CDR1 SQVTM and CDR2 ANQGSEA. With 3 bases removed from V and 1 base from J, the gap between germline ends came to 4 bases. The CDR3 DNA follows: TGCAGCGTTGAGATTTCTGGGGCCAACGTCCTGACTTTC. It encodes CSVEISGANVLTF.

This clonotype was seen more than once but under ten times. The genes are TRBV20-1 and TRBJ2-3; no firm D call. There are 12 residues in the CDR3. Trimming took 7 bases from V and 2 from J, leaving 10 bases between them. Germline V gene data show CDR1 as DFQATT and CDR2 as SNEGSKA (reference sequence). The DNA for the CDR3 is TGCAGTGGGGAAGGGTCCACAGATACGCAGTATTTT. This codes for CSGEGSTDTQYF.

This clonotype has more than one count but fewer than ten. The V gene is TRBV10-3, the J gene TRBJ1-1; D remains ambiguous. The length of the CDR3 is 13 residues. V lost 4 bases and J 1 base, leaving 7 bases between the germline ends. Per germline, CDR1 ENHRY and CDR2 SYGVKD. This chain's CDR3 is CAISGLQNTEAFF. Written as DNA, the CDR3 is TGTGCCATCAGTGGTTTGCAGAACACTGAAGCTTTCTTT.

This clonotype was detected only a few times. The genes are TRBV5-6 and TRBJ1-1, with TRBD1 as a possible D gene (6 bases). Germline V CDR1 and CDR2: SGHDT, YYEEEE. The CDR3 spans 13 residues. Trimming left V 6 bases short and J 2 bases short, with 11 bases between. CDR3: CASTLGANTEAFF. CDR3 nucleotide sequence: TGTGCCAGCACCCTGGGGGCAAACACTGAAGCTTTCTTT.

This clonotype was recorded a few times. V is TRBV28 and J is TRBJ1-5, with TRBD1 identical over 11 bases. The CDR3 contains 15 residues. Germline V gene lookup returns CDR1 MDHEN and CDR2 SYDVKM. The trim removed 5 bases at V and 6 bases at J, leaving 6 bases unmatched. The DNA of the CDR3 is TGTGCCAGCAGTGATGGGACAGGGGGTTCTCAGCCCCAGCATTTT. Its translation: CASSDGTGGSQPQHF.

The V call is TRBV20-1, the J call TRBJ1-1, with 8 bases aligning to TRBD1. V lost 3 bases, J lost 0 bases, and 6 bases stayed unmatched. There are 15 residues in the CDR3. Germline V lookup: CDR1 DFQATT, CDR2 SNEGSKA (reference sequence). The CDR3 coding sequence is TGCAGTGCTAGCAGGGGGCAGGACATGAACACTGAAGCTTTCTTT. Amino acids: CSASRGQDMNTEAFF.

The chain links TRBV4-3 to TRBJ1-4; D gene unclear. Trimming cost V 1 base and J 2 bases, with 2 bases left between them. CDR1 LGHNA and CDR2 YSLEER come from the germline V gene. The CDR3 spans 13 residues. The CDR3 region has the DNA TGCGCCAGCAGCCAAGCTACTAATGAAAAACTGTTTTTT. Encoded protein: CASSQATNEKLFF.

This clonotype was found many times. The chain uses TRBV7-9 and TRBJ1-1, with a possible D match to TRBD1 (5 bases). The CDR3 is made up of 14 amino acids. Trimming took off 1 base at V and 7 bases at J, with 13 bases between the two ends. Germline assignment: CDR1 SEHNR and CDR2 FQNEAQ (reference sequence). The CDR3 nucleotides read TGTGCCAGCAGCTTAGGACAGCCGCAACGTGAAGCTTTCTTT. Protein sequence: CASSLGQPQREAFF.

This clonotype was counted only a few times. This chain links TRBV29-1 with TRBJ2-1; the D call may be TRBD1 or TRBD2 (5 bases each). This CDR3 comprises 13 residues. Germline CDR1 and CDR2: SQVTM and ANQGSEA. V lost 6 bases and J 9 bases, leaving 18 bases between the germline ends. Written as DNA, the CDR3 is TGCAGCGTATTACCGGGACCCTCACTTGAGCAGTTCTTC. This translates into CSVLPGPSLEQFF.